The rows below give T cell receptor beta chains drawn from one sample of a study of shared clonotypes between healthy human individuals. Using immunoSEQ multiplex PCR, the repertoire was profiled, and TCRdb retains in-frame clones only, with some absent. Of 2 million to 2.5 million clones detected, roughly 95% appear once; the ten largest clones hold 0.1% to 0.15%. The specimen sequenced was naive CD4+ T cells sorted from blood. These receptor sequences come from a man aged 18 to 29 in good health. Both conserved end residues are part of each CDR3. D genes are given only for firm matches. Clone sizes are given selectively: once, few, many, or a class where the clone is expanded.

TRBV10-1	.	TRBD1	TRBJ1-4	TGCGCCAGCAGTCCGGGACAGGGCTTGAAGAGCGGTGAAAAACTGTTTTTT	CASSPGQGLKSGEKLFF
TRBV5-4	.	.	TRBJ2-5	TGTGCCAGCAGTTCTTCAGGGACCCAAGAGACCCAGTACTTC	CASSSSGTQETQYF
TRBV30	.	.	TRBJ2-3	TGTGCCTGGAGTGTAAAAGGGGCAGATACGCAGTATTTT	CAWSVKGADTQYF
TRBV6-1	.	.	TRBJ1-2	TGTGCCAGCATTGTACAGGGTGCCCAGGGAGGCTACACCTTC	CASIVQGAQGGYTF
TRBV6-1	.	.	TRBJ1-3	TGTGCCAGCAGTGAATCGGAACAGGTCCGAAACACCATATATTTT	CASSESEQVRNTIYF
TRBV18	.	.	TRBJ2-2	TGTGCCAGCTCACCAAATGGAGCGGGGAACACCGGGGAGCTGTTTTTT	CASSPNGAGNTGELFF
TRBV7-9	.	TRBD2	TRBJ2-1	TGTGCCAGCAGCTTACCTTTCAGTAGCGGGAACTACAATGAGCAGTTCTTC	CASSLPFSSGNYNEQFF
TRBV7-2	.	.	TRBJ1-1	TGTGCCAGCAGCCCAAACCAGGGAAACACTGAAGCTTTCTTT	CASSPNQGNTEAFF
TRBV30	.	.	TRBJ2-7	TGTGCCTGGAGTGTACCACCCTACGAGCAGTACTTC	CAWSVPPYEQYF
TRBV7-2	.	TRBD2	TRBJ2-7	TGTGCCAGCAGCCCCGGGACTAGCGGATACTCCTACGAGCAGTACTTC	CASSPGTSGYSYEQYF
TRBV6-1	.	.	TRBJ1-1	TGTGCCAGCACCCTCGTCCTGAACACTGAAGCTTTCTTT	CASTLVLNTEAFF
TRBV27	.	TRBD1	TRBJ1-4	TGTGCCAGCAGTTTATCGCTCGGGACAGTCGGGGAAAAACTGTTTTTT	CASSLSLGTVGEKLFF
TRBV7-8	once	TRBD1	TRBJ2-7	TGTGCCAGCAGCCCAGGGGGCGCCTACGAGCAGTACTTC	CASSPGGAYEQYF
TRBV6-5	.	TRBD1	TRBJ2-5	TGTGCCATTTCGGGGACAGGGCAAGAGACCCAGTACTTC	CAISGTGQETQYF
TRBV28	.	.	TRBJ1-2	TGTGCCAGCAGTTTTGAGGGGATCTATGGCTACACCTTC	CASSFEGIYGYTF
TRBV12-5	.	TRBD1	TRBJ1-5	TGTGCTAGTGGTTTGGTATTGGGGCAGGGGGCATATAGCAATCAGCCCCAGCATTTT	CASGLVLGQGAYSNQPQHF
TRBV5-1	.	.	TRBJ2-2	TGCGCCAGCAGCATAAAGGGGAACACCGGGGAGCTGTTTTTT	CASSIKGNTGELFF
TRBV7-2	.	.	TRBJ1-5	TGTGCCAGCAGCCCGGGACGCGCCAATCAGCCCCAGCATTTT	CASSPGRANQPQHF
TRBV15	.	TRBD1	TRBJ2-7	TGTGCCACCAGCAGAGCCGGGACAGGGGCCTACGAGCAGTACTTC	CATSRAGTGAYEQYF
TRBV15	.	.	TRBJ2-1	TGTGCCACCAGTCAGGCGAGGAATGAGCAGTTCTTC	CATSQARNEQFF
TRBV5-1	once	.	TRBJ2-1	TGCGCCAGCAGCTTGGAGGGGGAGCCTTACAATGAGCAGTTCTTC	CASSLEGEPYNEQFF
TRBV20-1	.	.	TRBJ2-1	TGCAGTGCTTTAGTAAATGAGCAGTTCTTC	CSALVNEQFF
TRBV29-1	.	.	TRBJ2-5	TGCAGCGTTGAACCCGACGGAGGACGGTTCCAAGAGACCCAGTACTTC	CSVEPDGGRFQETQYF
TRBV7-9	.	.	TRBJ1-2	TGTGCCAGCAGTTCGGTCAACGCGCCCCTCTATGGCTACACCTTC	CASSSVNAPLYGYTF
TRBV4-1	.	.	TRBJ1-1	TGCGCCAGCAGCCAAGCTACTTACAGTCCGAACACTGAAGCTTTCTTT	CASSQATYSPNTEAFF
TRBV5-1	.	.	TRBJ1-1	TGCGCCAGCAGCCAAGGGGGGGCCGGCACTGAAGCTTTCTTT	CASSQGGAGTEAFF
TRBV28	.	TRBD1	TRBJ1-2	TGTGCCAGCAGTTCAGGAAGGGGGCTAGATGGCTACACCTTC	CASSSGRGLDGYTF
TRBV7-8	.	.	TRBJ1-5	TGTGCCAGCAGCACCTTAGCGGGTGGGTCTCTCACAGATACGCAGCATTTT	CASSTLAGGSLTDTQHF
TRBV28	.	TRBD1	TRBJ2-5	TGTGCCAGCAGTTTAGACAGGGGGCACGAGACCCAGTACTTC	CASSLDRGHETQYF
TRBV5-1	.	.	TRBJ2-5	TGCGCCAGCAGCTTGGGCGGTGCCCAAGAGACCCAGTACTTC	CASSLGGAQETQYF
TRBV5-1	.	.	TRBJ1-6	TGCGCCAGCAGCTTGGAGCAGACCGACTATAATTCACCCCTCCACTTT	CASSLEQTDYNSPLHF
TRBV9	.	TRBD1	TRBJ2-7	TGTGCCAGCAGCGTAGCTCCGACAGGGGGCTTCGACGAGCAGTACTTC	CASSVAPTGGFDEQYF
TRBV7-8	.	.	TRBJ2-7	TGTGCCAGCACCCACAAAGGGGGTTACTACGAGCAGTACTTC	CASTHKGGYYEQYF
TRBV6-1	.	.	TRBJ2-3	TGTGCCAGCAGTGATGTCCTATACACAGATACGCAGTATTTT	CASSDVLYTDTQYF
TRBV7-2	once	.	TRBJ2-7	TGTGCCAGCAGCCCCGACCACCGCTCCTACGAGCAGTACTTC	CASSPDHRSYEQYF
TRBV5-1	.	.	TRBJ1-5	TGCGCCAGCAGCTTGGGGGGGACTGACAATCAGCCCCAGCATTTT	CASSLGGTDNQPQHF
TRBV29-1	.	.	TRBJ1-3	TGCAGCGTTGGGGGAACTGGAAACACCATATATTTT	CSVGGTGNTIYF
TRBV15	once	.	TRBJ1-5	TGTGCCACCAGCAGAGGGGAGTTTTTGGGGGGCGGCAATCAGCCCCAGCATTTT	CATSRGEFLGGGNQPQHF
TRBV13	.	TRBD2	TRBJ2-7	TGTGCCAGCAGCTTAGGCAGCGGGGGAACAAATCGGGATGAGCAGTACTTC	CASSLGSGGTNRDEQYF
TRBV29-1	.	.	TRBJ2-3	TGCAGCCTTGGACGGAGCACAGATACGCAGTATTTT	CSLGRSTDTQYF
TRBV9	.	TRBD2	TRBJ2-2	TGTGCCAGCAGCCGGGAGGGGCGCAGCACCGGGGAGCTGTTTTTT	CASSREGRSTGELFF
TRBV5-1	.	.	TRBJ2-2	TGCGCCAGCAGCTTAGTTGAGGGGAGCATCGGGGAGCTGTTTTTT	CASSLVEGSIGELFF
TRBV5-1	.	TRBD1	TRBJ2-7	TGCGCCAGCAGGCGGGACAGGGTTCAGGAGCAGTACTTC	CASRRDRVQEQYF
TRBV2	.	.	TRBJ2-2	TGTGCCAGCAGTGGAACGGGAAACGGGGAGCTGTTTTTT	CASSGTGNGELFF
TRBV10-3	.	.	TRBJ1-3	TGTGCCATCGGAGACATCTCTGGAAACACCATATATTTT	CAIGDISGNTIYF
TRBV2	.	.	TRBJ2-7	TGTGCCAGCAGCCTTGACAGGACGTCGACCTACGAGCAGTACTTC	CASSLDRTSTYEQYF
TRBV6-5	.	.	TRBJ2-5	TGTGCCAGCTCCGCAGGAGGGACCCAAGAGACCCAGTACTTC	CASSAGGTQETQYF
TRBV9	once	TRBD1	TRBJ2-1	TGTGCCAGCAGCGTAGGAGGGACAGGGGGCAATGAGCAGTTCTTC	CASSVGGTGGNEQFF
TRBV5-1	.	.	TRBJ2-3	TGCGCCAGCAGCTTGGCTGTTGCAGGGGACGTGGCAGATACGCAGTATTTT	CASSLAVAGDVADTQYF
TRBV23-1	.	TRBD1	TRBJ2-5	TGCGCCAGCAGTCAATCTAGACAGGGGTTTTGTGGGGAGACCCAGTACTTC	CASSQSRQGFCGETQYF
TRBV5-1	.	.	TRBJ1-1	TGCGCCAGCAGAGGGTCAGAAAGAGGATTAAGGGGCACTGAAGCTTTCTTT	CASRGSERGLRGTEAFF
TRBV4-1	.	.	TRBJ1-2	TGCGCCAGCAGCCCGGGGTTTAGAGCGTCTACCAACTATGGCTACACCTTC	CASSPGFRASTNYGYTF
TRBV18	.	.	TRBJ2-5	TGTGCCAGCTCACCGGGCGGTGGGGAGACCCAGTACTTC	CASSPGGGETQYF
TRBV7-9	.	TRBD1	TRBJ1-4	TGTGCCAGCAGCTTAGGTGAATCCGGGACAGGAAATGAAAAACTGTTTTTT	CASSLGESGTGNEKLFF
TRBV4-3	.	TRBD2	TRBJ2-7	TGCGCCAGCAGCCAAGATCTGTACAGCGGGAGGGCGGGAGAGCAGTACTTC	CASSQDLYSGRAGEQYF